In its sample, the clone carrying this TCR beta chain was seen a few times. The data derive from a study of identical twins. The junction had 9 bases not matched to a gene; V was cut back by 3 bases and J by 3 bases. The length of the CDR3 is 15 residues. Germline V gives CDR1 DFQATT, CDR2 SNEGSKA (reference sequence). Unique molecular identifiers were present on the cDNA, and a universal primer site came from template switching. TCRdb reprocessed the 5' RACE reads via MiXCR and lists one record per CDR3 protein. The sample gives fewer than 500,000 distinct CDR3 sequences, approximately 14% of which show up once; approximately 0.9% is in the top ten. These data were also filed under a second study, of yellow fever vaccine responses in identical twins. From that second work: Twins' vaccine T cell responses were reported to seem partly convergent and partly personalized.

This chain uses TRBV20-1 with TRBJ2-7, with 9 bases matching TRBD2. Input material: CD4+ T cells sorted from blood. The source is a woman aged 18-29 years in good health. CDR3 loop: CSARPRAGGIYEQYF. For the CDR3, the DNA is TGCAGTGCTAGGCCTCGGGCGGGGGGGATCTACGAGCAGTACTTC.